This TCR beta chain was recovered during a study of T cell repertoires in cytomegalovirus infection. Looking at the study overall: TCR beta signatures that were public indicated CMV infection and matching HLA type.

MiXCR, applied by TCRdb to the reads, yields one record per CDR3 protein. The sample has about 310,000 distinct CDR3 sequences; roughly 25% are singletons. A remark on this clonotype: Its target is not known. A junction end diverges from the germline sequence, so it may reflect a read error.

The CDR3 has 12 amino acids. The germline V gene has CDR1 SQVTM and CDR2 ANQGSEA. The study, taken as a whole, reports: In two of eight donors, the top clonotype was HLA-C-restricted CMV-specific.

The material sequenced was cultured PBMCs, taken from culture after CMV antigen stimulation. This sequence joins TRBV29-1 and TRBJ1-2, with no clear D. This TCR was recovered from a human donor in good health (CMV status not recorded). Some clones in this sample may be carry-over from other donors' samples. CDR3 nucleotide sequence: TGCAGCGTTGTGATGGATAACTATGGCTACTCCTTC. This codes for CSVVMDNYGYSF.